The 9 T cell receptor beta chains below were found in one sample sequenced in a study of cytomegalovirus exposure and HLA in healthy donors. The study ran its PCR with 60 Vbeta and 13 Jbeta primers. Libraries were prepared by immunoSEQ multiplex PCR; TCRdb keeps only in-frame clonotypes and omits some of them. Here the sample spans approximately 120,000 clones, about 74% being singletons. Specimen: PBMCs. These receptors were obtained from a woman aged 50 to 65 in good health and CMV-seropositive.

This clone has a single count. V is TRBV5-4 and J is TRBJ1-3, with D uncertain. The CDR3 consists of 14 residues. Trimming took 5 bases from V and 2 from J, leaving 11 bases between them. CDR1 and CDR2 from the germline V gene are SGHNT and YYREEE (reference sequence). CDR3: CASSIAGTGNTIYF. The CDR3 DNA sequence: TGTGCCAGCAGTATTGCGGGCACTGGAAACACCATATATTTT. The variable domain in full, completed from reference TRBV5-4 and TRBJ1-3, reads ETGVTQSPTHLIKTRGQQVTLRCSSQSGHNTVSWYQQALGQGPQFIFQYYREEENGRGNFPPRFSGLQFPNYSSELNVNALELDDSALYLCASSIAGTGNTIYFGEGSWLTVV.

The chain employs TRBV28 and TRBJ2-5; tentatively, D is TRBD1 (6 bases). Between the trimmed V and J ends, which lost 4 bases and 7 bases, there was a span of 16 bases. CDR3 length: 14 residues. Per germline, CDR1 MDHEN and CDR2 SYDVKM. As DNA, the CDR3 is TGTGCCAGCAGTTCCGGGACAAAAAAGGGGACCCAGTACTTC. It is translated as CASSSGTKKGTQYF.

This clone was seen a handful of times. The CDR3 region is CASSLDRGRSEAFF. CDR3 coding DNA: TGTGCCAGCAGCTTGGACAGGGGGCGTTCTGAAGCTTTCTTT. The V and J genes are TRBV7-9 and TRBJ1-1; 11 nucleotides line up with TRBD1. With V trimmed by 3 bases and J by 6 bases, 3 bases remained unmatched. CDR3 length: 14 amino acids. Looked up from germline, CDR1 is SEHNR and CDR2 is FQNEAQ (reference sequence).

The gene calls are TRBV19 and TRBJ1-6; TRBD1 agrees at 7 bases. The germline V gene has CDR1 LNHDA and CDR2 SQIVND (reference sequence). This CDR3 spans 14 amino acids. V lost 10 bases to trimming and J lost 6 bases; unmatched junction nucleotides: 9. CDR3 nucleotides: TGTGCCACAGGGGACAGACGATCTAATTCACCCCTCCACTTT. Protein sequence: CATGDRRSNSPLHF.

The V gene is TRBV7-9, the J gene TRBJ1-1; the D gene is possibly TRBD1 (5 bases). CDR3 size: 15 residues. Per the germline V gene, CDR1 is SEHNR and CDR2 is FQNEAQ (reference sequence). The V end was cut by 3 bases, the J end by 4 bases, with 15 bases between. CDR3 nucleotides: TGTGCCAGCAGCTTCGGTCGACAGATGATCACTGAAGCTTTCTTT. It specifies CASSFGRQMITEAFF.

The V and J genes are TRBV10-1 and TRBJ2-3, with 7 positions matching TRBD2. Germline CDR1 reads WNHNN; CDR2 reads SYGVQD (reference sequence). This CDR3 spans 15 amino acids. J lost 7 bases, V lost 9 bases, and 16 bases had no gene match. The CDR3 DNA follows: TGCGCCAGGGCTACAGTGGGCGGGGGAGGTAATACGCAGTATTTT. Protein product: CARATVGGGGNTQYF.

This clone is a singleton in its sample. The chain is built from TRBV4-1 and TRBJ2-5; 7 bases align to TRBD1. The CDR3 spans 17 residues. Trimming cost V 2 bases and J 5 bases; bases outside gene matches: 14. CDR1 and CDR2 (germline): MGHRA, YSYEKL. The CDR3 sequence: CASSQSRDSFGGETQYF. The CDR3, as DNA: TGCGCCAGCAGCCAATCCCGGGACAGTTTCGGCGGGGAGACCCAGTACTTC.

CDR3 nucleotide sequence: TGTGCCAGCAGTAGAGGCTCTGGGACAGATACGCAGTATTTT. This gives the protein CASSRGSGTDTQYF. This chain connects TRBV6-5 to TRBJ2-3; D remains unclear. The CDR3 is 14 amino acids. The V gene lost 5 bases and the J gene lost 3 bases, with 12 bases spanning the gap. Per germline, CDR1 MNHEY and CDR2 SVGAGI.

The CDR3 nucleotides read TGTGCCAGCTCACCAACAGGGGGCGCTTTTGGGGCCAACGTCCTGACTTTC. Residues: CASSPTGGAFGANVLTF. The rearrangement uses TRBV18 and TRBJ2-6, with 9 bases aligning to TRBD1. Germline V gives CDR1 KGHSH, CDR2 LQKENI. The trim removed 2 bases at V and 3 bases at J, leaving 5 bases unmatched. There are 17 residues in the CDR3.